This TCR beta chain derives from a study of T cell repertoires in cytomegalovirus infection (dated by TCRdb to about 2019). Regarding the complete study: Recently identified HLA-C-restricted CMV epitopes, whose presentation resists viral immunomodulation, were targeted by peptide stimulations together with well-studied HLA-B-restricted epitopes. Donor HLA type was relevant to the analysis, because carriage of CMV infection together with the matching HLA type was indicated by public TCR beta signatures. Here is what the overall study found, with its caveats: Cumulative frequency of public TCR beta family members discriminated carriers of CMV infection plus the relevant HLA type in this cohort and an independent approximately 350-donor cohort. In the ex vivo response, HLA-C-restricted CMV-specific TCR beta clonotypes were dominant, and in two of eight donors the single most frequent clonotype came from this HLA-C-restricted group.

The treatment or condition label for this specimen denotes: in vitro stimulation with specific CMV peptide epitopes to enrich CMV-specific T cells. After removal of 0 bases from V and 3 bases from J, the junction retains 11 bases not matched to a gene. From a lookup of the germline V gene (reference sequence), CDR1 and CDR2 are LGHDT and YNNKEL. The CDR3 runs 18 amino acids, cysteine and phenylalanine included. Just the 54-base CDR3 DNA is kept, in frame starting at base 1. The table lists this clonotype with a count of one. There is no known antigen for this receptor. Base qualities were left out, and no much larger clone turns up one base away. A read on its own is weak evidence. The instrument given in TCRdb is Illumina HiSeq 1500. TCRdb reprocessing: public reads trimmed at Q25 with fastp, clones called with MiXCR, in-frame beta chains kept. Each CDR3 protein appears once, grouped with its most common genes and DNA. In this sample the table shows about 920,000 distinct CDR3 sequences, approximately 31% of which occur a single time. The ten largest clones capture about an eighth of the sample.

The chain is made from TRBV3-1 and TRBJ2-5, with TRBD2 matching 9 junction bases. This specimen consisted of cultured CD8+ T cells from PBMCs, obtained from culture after CMV antigen stimulation. The source is a human donor in good health (CMV status not recorded). Some clones in this sample may be carry-over from other donors' samples. CDR3 region: CASSQELAVIAGEETQYF. The DNA sequence reads TGTGCCAGCAGCCAAGAATTAGCCGTAATAGCGGGGGAAGAGACCCAGTACTTC.